Shown below are 28 T cell receptor beta chains from a single sample sequenced in a study of brain T cells in children with intractable seizures. The sample's time point: blood from clinic visit 5 months post-surgery; TSC patient then seizure free. TCRdb's copy holds only in-frame clones and misses some; the assay was immunoSEQ multiplex PCR. The repertoire holds 300,000 to 400,000 clones, with approximately 93% as singletons. The sample consisted of peripheral blood, taken about 5 months after surgery. These receptors were collected from a boy under three years old with tuberous sclerosis and intractable seizures.

This chain joins TRBV7-3 and TRBJ2-6, with a possible D match to TRBD1 (5 bases). Trimming shortened V by 1 base and J by 2 bases, and 9 bases separated the two germline ends. CDR1 is SGHTA and CDR2 is FQGTGA in the germline V gene. CDR3 length equals 16 residues. The CDR3 sequence: CASSLNPGPGANVLTF. CDR3 DNA sequence: TGTGCCAGCAGCTTAAATCCAGGGCCTGGGGCCAACGTCCTGACTTTC. Filled out from reference TRBV7-3 and TRBJ2-6, the complete variable domain reads GAGVSQTPSNKVTEKGKYVELRCDPISGHTALYWYRQSLGQGPEFLIYFQGTGAADDSGLPNDRFFAVRPEGSVSTLKIQRTERGDSAVYLCASSLNPGPGANVLTFGAGSRLTVL.

This chain connects TRBV5-5 to TRBJ2-3, with TRBD2 matching over 8 bases. The CDR3 sequence is 16 residues long. Germline CDR1 reads SGHKS; CDR2 reads YYEKEE (reference sequence). V trimming: 0 bases; J trimming: 0 bases; junction bases outside the gene matches: 3. CDR3 sequence reads: CASSLALAVSTDTQYF. The CDR3 coding sequence is TGTGCCAGCAGCTTGGCACTAGCGGTTAGCACAGATACGCAGTATTTT.

The gene calls are TRBV30 and TRBJ1-2, with D maybe TRBD1 (5 bases). Trimming stripped 4 bases from V and 1 base from J, with 16 bases between. CDR1 is GTSNPN and CDR2 is SVGIG in the germline V gene (reference sequence). CDR3 length equals 15 residues. The CDR3 loop reads CAWNPGTEVNYGYTF. The CDR3 DNA sequence: TGTGCCTGGAATCCCGGGACCGAAGTTAACTATGGCTACACCTTC.

The chain employs TRBV27 and TRBJ2-3; 7 bases are a match to TRBD1. V lost 0 bases and J lost 0; bases outside the gene matches: 6. CDR1 is MNHEY and CDR2 is SMNVEV in the germline V gene (reference sequence). The CDR3 is 17 amino acids. CDR3 DNA: TGTGCCAGCAGTTTATCGAGGACAGGCGCTAGCACAGATACGCAGTATTTT. Its translation: CASSLSRTGASTDTQYF.

V and J are TRBV4-2 and TRBJ1-1; D uncertain. Germline V gene lookup returns CDR1 LGHNA and CDR2 YNFKEQ. The length of the CDR3 is 15 residues. Trimming cost V 1 base and J 1 base, with 10 bases left between them. CDR3 region: CASSQGVSENTEAFF. CDR3 nucleotides: TGTGCCAGCAGCCAAGGTGTGTCCGAGAACACTGAAGCTTTCTTT.

The chain is built from TRBV11-3 and TRBJ1-1; D possibly corresponds to TRBD1 (5 bases). The ends were cut back, 10 bases at V and 7 bases at J, with 16 bases in the middle. CDR3 length: 12 residues. Germline V gene lookup returns CDR1 SGHNT and CDR2 YENEEA. The CDR3 reads CATGGVGGEAFF. In DNA, the CDR3 is TGTGCCACCGGGGGGGTTGGTGGTGAAGCTTTCTTT.

This clone came up once. The genes are TRBV5-6 and TRBJ1-1; TRBD1 might be the D (5 bases). V lost 3 bases to trimming and J lost 4 bases, with 13 bases between them. The germline V gene has CDR1 SGHDT and CDR2 YYEEEE. The CDR3 contains 14 residues. This chain's CDR3 is CASSSTGKSTEAFF. Here the CDR3 DNA reads TGTGCCAGCAGCTCAACAGGAAAGTCCACTGAAGCTTTCTTT.

This rearrangement joins TRBV29-1 to TRBJ1-1; 7 bases line up with TRBD1. Trimming removed 7 bases from V and 3 bases from J; junction bases left unmatched: 8. CDR3 size: 13 residues. The V gene's germline CDR1 is SQVTM and CDR2 ANQGSEA. The CDR3 spells CSAQGGFDTEAFF. CDR3 coding DNA: TGCAGCGCCCAGGGGGGTTTTGACACTGAAGCTTTCTTT.

The gene calls are TRBV15 and TRBJ2-3; TRBD2 matches 14 bases. Germline V gene sequence: CDR1 LNHNV, CDR2 YYDKDF (reference sequence). The CDR3 runs 14 residues. The ends lost 5 bases at V and 5 bases at J; junction bases unmatched: 0. This CDR3 reads CATSGLAGGDTQYF. CDR3 sequence (DNA): TGTGCCACCAGCGGACTAGCGGGAGGAGATACGCAGTATTTT.

The J gene is TRBJ2-5, the V gene TRBV9; 9 bases line up with TRBD2. CDR3 length equals 14 residues. V lost 0 bases, J lost 9 bases, and 6 bases stayed unmatched. The germline V gene has CDR1 SGDLS and CDR2 YYNGEE. The CDR3 sequence: CASSVDSGSGSQYF. CDR3 bases: TGTGCCAGCAGCGTAGATAGCGGGAGTGGGTCCCAGTACTTC.

The V and J genes are TRBV11-3 and TRBJ2-7; 11 positions agree with TRBD1. Germline V gene data show CDR1 as SGHNT and CDR2 as YENEEA. CDR3 length: 17 residues. V shed 1 base and J 7 bases; nucleotides not matched to a gene: 12. This CDR3 reads CASSLGWTGGADWEQYF. CDR3 sequence (DNA): TGTGCCAGCAGCTTAGGCTGGACAGGGGGCGCCGACTGGGAGCAGTACTTC.

This clone was seen just once. J is TRBJ2-7 and V is TRBV11-3, with 9 nucleotides matching TRBD1. Per the germline V gene, CDR1 is SGHNT and CDR2 is YENEEA. The ends lost 5 bases at V and 0 bases at J; junction bases unmatched: 5. The CDR3 spans 15 residues. This CDR3 reads CASSPQDRGSYEQYF. In DNA form, the CDR3 reads TGTGCCAGCAGCCCCCAGGACAGGGGCTCCTACGAGCAGTACTTC.

The count of this clone is one. J is TRBJ2-1 and V is TRBV30; the match to TRBD2 covers 14 bases. Unmatched junction bases numbered 16, after V lost 6 bases and J lost 0 bases. This CDR3 is 20 amino acids long. Germline values: CDR1 GTSNPN, CDR2 SVGIG (reference sequence). The CDR3 is CACSKTGTSGGDLSYNEQFF. DNA of the CDR3: TGTGCCTGCTCTAAAACCGGGACTAGCGGGGGTGACCTCTCCTACAATGAGCAGTTCTTC.

The chain is built from TRBV7-3 and TRBJ2-1, with D possibly called TRBD1 or TRBD2 (5 bases each). The CDR3 sequence is 13 residues long. Germline CDR1 reads SGHTA; CDR2 reads FQGTGA. V lost 5 bases to trimming and J lost 10 bases, with 15 bases between them. In nucleotides, the CDR3 is TGTGCCAGCAGCCCCCGGGACGCAATAGAGCAGTTCTTC. This translates into CASSPRDAIEQFF.

The rearrangement joins TRBV7-3 to TRBJ1-1; no definite D call. Trimming took 5 bases from V and 2 from J, leaving 9 bases between them. The germline V gene encodes CDR1 SGHTA and CDR2 FQGTGA. CDR3 length: 13 amino acids. The CDR3 region is CASSPGANTEAFF. DNA for the CDR3: TGTGCCAGCAGCCCAGGAGCTAACACTGAAGCTTTCTTT.

The chain carries TRBV2 and TRBJ1-2; D unresolved. Trimming pared 2 bases from V and 8 bases from J, leaving 12 bases between. The germline gives CDR1 SNHLY, CDR2 FYNNEI. The CDR3 loop spans 13 amino acids. In DNA form, the CDR3 reads TGTGCCAGCAGTGAATTGAATGGGAGAGGCTACACCTTC. Amino acids: CASSELNGRGYTF.

The chain uses TRBV7-2 and TRBJ2-5; perhaps TRBD2 as D (5 bases). Looked up from germline, CDR1 is SGHTA and CDR2 is FQGNSA. The CDR3 runs to 17 residues. Between the trimmed V and J ends, which lost 2 bases and 2 bases, there was a span of 18 bases. Written as DNA, the CDR3 is TGTGCCAGCAGCTTAAGTCGGAGGCGCCGCCGTCAAGAGACCCAGTACTTC. Protein product: CASSLSRRRRRQETQYF.

CDR3 sequence (DNA): TGTGCCAGCAGCGAACCGCTAGCGGACGCAGCTATTCAAGAGACCCAGTACTTC. It translates to CASSEPLADAAIQETQYF. The chain combines TRBV6-1 with TRBJ2-5; TRBD2 matches 7 bases. The CDR3 totals 18 residues. The germline gives CDR1 MNHNS, CDR2 SASEGT. V lost 6 bases and J lost 2; bases outside the gene matches: 18.

The chain recombines TRBV6-5 with TRBJ1-5; D perhaps matches TRBD1 (5 bases). The germline V and J ends were trimmed by 6 bases and 0 bases, with 12 bases remaining between them. The CDR3 runs 15 residues. Looked up from germline, CDR1 is MNHEY and CDR2 is SVGAGI. For the CDR3, the DNA is TGTGCCAGCAGGATCTCGGGGGATAGCAATCAGCCCCAGCATTTT. This gives the protein CASRISGDSNQPQHF.

The chain links TRBV6-5 to TRBJ1-2, with TRBD1 matching over 11 bases. V lost 7 bases, J lost 8 bases, and 6 bases stayed unmatched. The CDR3 has 13 amino acids. Germline V gene data show CDR1 as MNHEY and CDR2 as SVGAGI. The CDR3 is CASKQDRGLGYTF. CDR3 nucleotides: TGTGCCAGCAAGCAGGACAGGGGGCTCGGCTACACCTTC.

V usage is TRBV7-9 and J usage is TRBJ2-3; 7 bases fit TRBD2. The J segment lost 4 bases and the V segment lost 3 bases, leaving 16 bases of the junction unmatched. The CDR3 contains 18 residues. Germline CDR1 and CDR2: SEHNR and FQNEAQ (reference sequence). The CDR3 sequence: CASSLVPLRLAISDTQYF. As DNA, the CDR3 is TGTGCCAGCAGCTTGGTACCTTTGAGACTAGCAATCTCAGATACGCAGTATTTT.

This clone was seen only once. The chain couples TRBV9 to TRBJ2-1; weak D call: TRBD2 (5 bases). The CDR3 runs to 17 residues. The V gene's germline CDR1 is SGDLS and CDR2 YYNGEE. Between the trimmed V and J ends, which lost 0 bases and 0 bases, there was a span of 13 bases. The CDR3 protein is CASSVEERSSSYNEQFF. In nucleotides, the CDR3 is TGTGCCAGCAGCGTAGAAGAGCGGTCTAGCTCCTACAATGAGCAGTTCTTC.

V is TRBV2 and J is TRBJ1-1; TRBD1 is a possible D gene (5 bases). CDR3 length equals 14 residues. Germline loops: CDR1 SNHLY, CDR2 FYNNEI. V dropped 6 bases and J dropped 5 bases, with 16 bases sitting between them. In DNA form, the CDR3 reads TGTGCCAGCAGCGCCCCAGGGATACGGACTGAAGCTTTCTTT. It encodes CASSAPGIRTEAFF.

V and J are TRBV11-2 and TRBJ2-1; D unresolved. This CDR3 contains 16 residues. Trimming pared 2 bases from V and 0 bases from J, leaving 11 bases between. Germline V lookup: CDR1 SGHAT, CDR2 FQNNGV. This chain's CDR3 is CASSLTAPSSYNEQFF. The DNA of the CDR3 is TGTGCCAGCAGCTTAACAGCTCCGAGCTCCTACAATGAGCAGTTCTTC.

In the case of this clone: A much larger clonotype is one base distant, so this may be a read error. The V call is TRBV13, the J call TRBJ1-2, with unresolved D. Deletions cut 0 bases from V and 4 bases from J, with 3 bases between. The CDR3 runs 12 residues. Germline V gene data show CDR1 as PRHDT and CDR2 as FYEKMQ (reference sequence). The CDR3 is CASSLGGYGYTF. The CDR3 DNA follows: TGTGCCAGCAGCTTAGGGGGCTATGGCTACACCTTC. The full variable domain, rest sourced from reference TRBV13 and TRBJ1-2, is AAGVIQSPRHLIKEKRETATLKCYPIPRHDTVYWYQQGPGQDPQFLISFYEKMQSDKGSIPDRFSAQQFSDYHSELNMSSLELGDSALYFCASSLGGYGYTFGSGTRLTVV.

This chain connects TRBV4-1 to TRBJ1-5; D gene ambiguous. The V end was cut by 2 bases, the J end by 4 bases, with 18 bases between. Looked up from germline, CDR1 is MGHRA and CDR2 is YSYEKL. CDR3 length equals 17 residues. The CDR3 DNA reads TGCGCCAGCAGCCAAATCGTGGCTAGGGCGAGGAATCAGCCCCAGCATTTT. It specifies CASSQIVARARNQPQHF.

CDR3 in amino acids: CASSWGVKSYEQYF. CDR3 nucleotides: TGTGCCAGCAGTTGGGGGGTCAAAAGCTACGAGCAGTACTTC. The genes are TRBV27 and TRBJ2-7, with D possibly being TRBD2 (6 bases). The CDR3 runs to 14 residues. The ends were cut back, 4 bases at V and 3 bases at J, with 13 bases in the middle. Germline CDR1 is MNHEY and CDR2 is SMNVEV (reference sequence).

The CDR3 sequence is CASSLALGNPYEQYF. Here the CDR3 DNA reads TGTGCCAGCAGCTTGGCCTTGGGGAACCCCTACGAGCAGTACTTC. The chain links TRBV5-4 to TRBJ2-7, with D uncertain. With 0 bases removed from V and 2 bases from J, the gap between germline ends came to 12 bases. This CDR3 is built from 15 residues. Germline V gives CDR1 SGHNT, CDR2 YYREEE (reference sequence). Using reference TRBV5-4 and TRBJ2-7 for the parts outside the CDR3, the full variable domain is ETGVTQSPTHLIKTRGQQVTLRCSSQSGHNTVSWYQQALGQGPQFIFQYYREEENGRGNFPPRFSGLQFPNYSSELNVNALELDDSALYLCASSLALGNPYEQYFGPGTRLTVT.